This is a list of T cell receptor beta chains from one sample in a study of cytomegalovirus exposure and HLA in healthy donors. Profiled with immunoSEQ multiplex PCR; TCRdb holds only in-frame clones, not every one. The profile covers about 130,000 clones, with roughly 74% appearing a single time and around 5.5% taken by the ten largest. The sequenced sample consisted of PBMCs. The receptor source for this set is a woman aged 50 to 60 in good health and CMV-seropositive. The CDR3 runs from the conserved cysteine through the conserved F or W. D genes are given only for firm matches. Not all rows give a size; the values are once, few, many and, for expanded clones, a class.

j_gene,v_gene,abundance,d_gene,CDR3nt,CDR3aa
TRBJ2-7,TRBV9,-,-,TGTGCCAGCAGCGTAGTTGAGCTCTCCTACGAGCAGTACTTC,CASSVVELSYEQYF
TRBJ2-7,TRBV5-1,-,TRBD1,TGCGCCAGCAGCGTAACCGGGACAGTGGGGACAGAGCAGTACTTC,CASSVTGTVGTEQYF
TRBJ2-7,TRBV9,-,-,TGTGCCAGCAGCCCCCCCCACTCCTACGAGCAGTACTTC,CASSPPHSYEQYF
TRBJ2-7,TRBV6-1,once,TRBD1,TGTGCCAGCAGTGTATCGGCAGGGGGCTTCGAGCAGTACTTC,CASSVSAGGFEQYF
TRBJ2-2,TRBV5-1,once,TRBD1,TGCGCCAGTAGCCGTCGGGGACAGGGGAACACCGGGGAGCTGTTTTTT,CASSRRGQGNTGELFF
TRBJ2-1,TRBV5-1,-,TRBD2,TGCGCCAGCAGCTTGGTAGCGGGGGGATACAATGAGCAGTTCTTC,CASSLVAGGYNEQFF
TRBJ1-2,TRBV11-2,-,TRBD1,TGTGCCAGCAGCTACGGGACAGGGCGGAGTTCCTATGGCTACACCTTC,CASSYGTGRSSYGYTF
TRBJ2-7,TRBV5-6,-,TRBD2,TGTGCCAGCAGCCGGGTTACTAGCGGGCCCTGGGGCGAGCAGTACTTC,CASSRVTSGPWGEQYF
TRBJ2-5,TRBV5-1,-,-,TGCGCCAGCAGCTTGGCCTCACAGGGTGGGGTAGAGACCCAGTACTTC,CASSLASQGGVETQYF
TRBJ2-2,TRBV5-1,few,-,TGCGCCAGCAGCTTGACAGTTGCCGGGGAGCTGTTTTTT,CASSLTVAGELFF
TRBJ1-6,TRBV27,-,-,TGTGCCAGCAGTTTAGAGCTAAGCTCCTATAATTCACCCCTCCACTTT,CASSLELSSYNSPLHF
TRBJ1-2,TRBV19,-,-,TGTGCCAGTAATAACAGGGAGGGTGGCTACCCCTTC,CASNNREGGYPF
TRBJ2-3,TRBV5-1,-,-,TGCGCCAGCAGCTTGACGGCTAGTTCGGCTGATACGCAGTATTTT,CASSLTASSADTQYF
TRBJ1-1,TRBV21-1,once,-,TGTGCCAGCCCACTACGGGAACCAATGAACACTGAAGCTTTCTTT,CASPLREPMNTEAFF
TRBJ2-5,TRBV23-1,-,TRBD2,TGCGCCAGCAGTCTCCCTAGCGGGGGGGACTCTCGGGAGACCCAGTACTTC,CASSLPSGGDSRETQYF
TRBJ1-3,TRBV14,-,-,TGTGCCAGCAGCCCGTTCCTGGCCACCTCTGGAAACACCATATATTTT,CASSPFLATSGNTIYF
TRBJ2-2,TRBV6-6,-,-,TGTGCCAGCAGAGGGATTCGAGGGACCGGGGAGCTGTTTTTT,CASRGIRGTGELFF
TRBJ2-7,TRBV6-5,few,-,TGTGCCAGCAGCCGCCTGGGGGGGCCTCGGGACGAGCAGTACTTC,CASSRLGGPRDEQYF
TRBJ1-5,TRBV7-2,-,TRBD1,TGTGCCAGCAGCAGGGTAACAGGGGTCAATCAGCCCCAGCATTTT,CASSRVTGVNQPQHF
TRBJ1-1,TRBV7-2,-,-,TGTGCCAGCAGCTCCGGTGGGGGACACCTGAACACTGAAGCTTTCTTT,CASSSGGGHLNTEAFF
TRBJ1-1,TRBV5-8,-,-,TGTGCCAGCAGCTTGGCGGGGGTCACTGAAGCTTTCTTT,CASSLAGVTEAFF
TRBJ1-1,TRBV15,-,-,TGTGCCACCAGCAGAGGACGGCAGGGATGGAGAGCTTTCTTT,CATSRGRQGWRAFF
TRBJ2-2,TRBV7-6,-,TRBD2,TGTGCCAGCAGCGCCCTAGCGGGGGCCCCCGGGGAGCTGTTTTTT,CASSALAGAPGELFF
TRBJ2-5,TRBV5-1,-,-,TGCGCCAGCAGCACCGGACAGCGGGAGACCCAGTACTTC,CASSTGQRETQYF
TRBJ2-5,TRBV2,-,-,TGTGCCAGCACCGAACAGATGGAGACCCAGTACTTC,CASTEQMETQYF
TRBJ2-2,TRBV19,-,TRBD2,TGTGCCAGTATTCGGACTAGCGGGGGGGACACCGGGGAGCTGTTTTTT,CASIRTSGGDTGELFF
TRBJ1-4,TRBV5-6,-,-,TGTGCCAGCAGCTTTCGTACAGGCCATAATGAAAAACTGTTTTTT,CASSFRTGHNEKLFF
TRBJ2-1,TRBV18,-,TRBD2,TGTGCCAGCTCACCCATTCATCGGGGGGGCTACAATGAGCAGTTCTTC,CASSPIHRGGYNEQFF
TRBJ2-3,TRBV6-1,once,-,TGTGCCAGCAGTGAGCAGGGTTCGGATACGCAGTATTTT,CASSEQGSDTQYF
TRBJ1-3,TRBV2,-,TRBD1,TGTGCCAGCAGTCACGGGACAGGCCTCTCTGGAAACACCATATATTTT,CASSHGTGLSGNTIYF
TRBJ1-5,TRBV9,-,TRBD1,TGTGCCAGCAGCGTAGGACCCGGGACAGGGACTCGGCAGCCCCAGCATTTT,CASSVGPGTGTRQPQHF
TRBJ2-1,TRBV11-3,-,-,TGTGCCAGCAGCGTGAGCAGGGGGGCCTACAATGAGCAGTTCTTC,CASSVSRGAYNEQFF
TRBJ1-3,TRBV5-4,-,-,TGTGCCAGCAGGTCCGGGGTTGGAGACTCTGGAAACACCATATATTTT,CASRSGVGDSGNTIYF
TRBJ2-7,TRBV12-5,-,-,TGTGCTAGTGGTTTCAACCACGAGCAGTACTTC,CASGFNHEQYF
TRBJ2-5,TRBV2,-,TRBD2,TGTGCCAGCGGGACTAGCGGGGGGTGGGGGGAGACCCAGTACTTC,CASGTSGGWGETQYF
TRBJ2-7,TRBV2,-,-,TGTGCCAGCAGGGCTGCCGACAGCTCCTACGAGCAGTACTTC,CASRAADSSYEQYF
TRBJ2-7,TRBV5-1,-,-,TGCGCCAGCAGCGCCTCAGGGTCCTACGAGCAGTACTTC,CASSASGSYEQYF
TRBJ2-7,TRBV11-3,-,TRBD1,TGTGCCAGCACCCCGCAGGGGGCGGGTTACGAGCAGTACTTC,CASTPQGAGYEQYF
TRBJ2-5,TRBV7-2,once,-,TGTGCCAGCAGCTTAGGGAACAGGGGAGGACGAGAGACCCAGTACTTC,CASSLGNRGGRETQYF
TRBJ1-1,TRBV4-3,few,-,TGCGCCAGCAGCCTCAACAGGGTCAACACTGAAGCTTTCTTT,CASSLNRVNTEAFF
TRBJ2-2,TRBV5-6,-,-,TGTGCCAGCAGCACAAGGACATTCGGGGAGCTGTTTTTT,CASSTRTFGELFF
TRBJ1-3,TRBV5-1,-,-,TGCGCCAGCAGCCCGGAAAATAGGGGGACCATATATTTT,CASSPENRGTIYF
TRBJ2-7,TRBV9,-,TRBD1,TGTGCCAGCGGACTCCCGGGACAGTCCGAGCAGTACTTC,CASGLPGQSEQYF
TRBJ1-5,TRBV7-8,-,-,TGTGCCAGCAGCTTAGAGGGGCTACAGCCCCAGCATTTT,CASSLEGLQPQHF
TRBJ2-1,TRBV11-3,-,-,TGTGCCAGCAGCGAGGACAGAAGCTCCTACAATGAGCAGTTCTTC,CASSEDRSSYNEQFF
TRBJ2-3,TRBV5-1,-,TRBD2,TGCGCCAGCCGGACCGGGACTAGCGGCACAGATACGCAGTATTTT,CASRTGTSGTDTQYF
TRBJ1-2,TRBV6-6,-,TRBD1,TGTGCCAGCAGTTACTCCGACAGGGCCTTTGGCTACACCTTC,CASSYSDRAFGYTF
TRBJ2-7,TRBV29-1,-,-,TGCAGCGTTGGTAGCGAGGCATACGAGCAGTACTTC,CSVGSEAYEQYF
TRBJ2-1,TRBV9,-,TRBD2,TGTGCCAGCAGCCCAGGGACTAGTTACGATGAGCAGTTCTTC,CASSPGTSYDEQFF
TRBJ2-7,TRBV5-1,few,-,TGCGCCAGCAGCGTAGACTTCGCCTACGAGCAGTACTTC,CASSVDFAYEQYF
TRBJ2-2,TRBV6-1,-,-,TGTGCCAGCATAGGGACAAATAGAAACACCGGGGAGCTGTTTTTT,CASIGTNRNTGELFF